The TCR beta chain described here comes from a study of blood T cell repertoires in COVID-19. As for the study in general: Samples taken during acute and convalescent COVID-19 were collected in the United States, Italy and Spain.

Measured with immunoSEQ multiplex PCR; TCRdb has only the in-frame clones, and not every one. Altogether about 310,000 clones are present, around 87% being singletons, with the ten largest covering over 1%. The germline V gene encodes CDR1 MDHEN and CDR2 SYDVKM. Trimming took off 6 bases at V and 4 bases at J, with 8 bases between the two ends. The CDR3 spans 12 residues. Input material: peripheral blood. V usage is TRBV28 and J usage is TRBJ2-3; no clear D. The source of this sequence is a man between 65 and 85 years old with acute or convalescent COVID-19. The CDR3 DNA is TGTGCCAGCAGGCAGGCTCCAGATACGCAGTATTTT. It translates to CASRQAPDTQYF.